Listed here are 10 T cell receptor beta chains from one sample, sequenced in a study of blood T cell repertoires in COVID-19. Sequencing was performed with immunoSEQ multiplex PCR; in TCRdb, only in-frame clones are kept and a portion is missing. The table lists approximately 440,000 clones, roughly 87% of them singletons, with 0.6% in the top ten. The sequencing input was PBMCs or T cells enriched from blood (not recorded which). The receptors were gathered from a man between 18 and 35 years old who had recovered from COVID-19.

V is TRBV5-1 and J is TRBJ1-4, with 8 bases lining up with TRBD1. This CDR3 has 15 amino acids. The J segment lost 3 bases and the V segment lost 3 bases, leaving 4 bases of the junction unmatched. Germline V gene sequence: CDR1 SGHRS, CDR2 YFSETQ. The chain's CDR3 is CASSWTGFSNEKLFF. CDR3 in DNA: TGCGCCAGCAGCTGGACAGGGTTTTCTAATGAAAAACTGTTTTTT.

DNA for the CDR3: TGTGCCTCGTCAAATAGCGGGGGGGGTGAGCAGTTCTTC. Amino acid sequence: CASSNSGGGEQFF. The V gene is TRBV24-1, the J gene TRBJ2-1, with 11 bases that match TRBD2. V lost 12 bases, J lost 9 bases, and 9 bases stayed unmatched. Per germline, CDR1 KGHDR and CDR2 SFDVKD. The CDR3 runs 13 residues.

The J gene is TRBJ2-1, the V gene TRBV7-8, with 8 bases that match TRBD1. The V gene's germline CDR1 is SGHVS and CDR2 FQNEAQ. V was pared by 4 bases and J by 4 bases, with 9 bases of the junction left unmatched. The CDR3 covers 16 residues. The CDR3 loop is CASSSSGTGYYNEQFF. The CDR3 nucleotides are TGTGCCAGCAGCTCCTCCGGGACAGGATATTACAATGAGCAGTTCTTC.

The rearrangement joins TRBV7-3 to TRBJ2-1; TRBD2 matches at 11 bases. Germline values: CDR1 SGHTA, CDR2 FQGTGA. The CDR3 is 16 residues long. After removal of 5 bases from V and 12 bases from J, the junction contained 15 bases not matched to a gene. DNA of the CDR3: TGTGCCAGCAGCGCGACTCCGGGACTAGCGGCTTCAGGGCAGTTCTTC. Translation gives CASSATPGLAASGQFF.

The V call is TRBV27, the J call TRBJ2-7; 9 nucleotides match TRBD1. After removal of 1 base from V and 5 bases from J, the junction contained 6 bases not matched to a gene. The CDR3 runs to 15 residues. CDR1 and CDR2 (germline): MNHEY, SMNVEV (reference sequence). The CDR3 is CASSLLGTGIHEQYF. In DNA, the CDR3 is TGTGCCAGCAGTTTATTAGGGACAGGGATTCACGAGCAGTACTTC.

The chain couples TRBV2 to TRBJ2-3; 7 bases align to TRBD1. Losses at the gene ends were 6 bases for V and 2 bases for J; bases not matched to a gene: 11. This CDR3 region has 16 residues. In germline, CDR1 is SNHLY, CDR2 FYNNEI. CDR3 bases: TGTGCCAGCAGCGCCCCCCGACAGGGCCTCACAGATACGCAGTATTTT. Encoded protein: CASSAPRQGLTDTQYF.

V usage is TRBV3-1 (or the pseudogene TRBV3-2) and J usage is TRBJ2-5, with TRBD2 as a possible D gene (5 bases). Trimming took 6 bases from V and 7 from J, leaving 18 bases between them. The CDR3 is made up of 14 amino acids. Germline lookup yields CDR1 LGHDT and CDR2 YNNKEL (reference sequence). The CDR3 loop is CASSSRPGEGTQYF. Here the CDR3 DNA reads TGTGCCAGCAGTTCCAGACCCGGAGAGGGGACCCAGTACTTC.

The gene calls are TRBV18 and TRBJ1-1, with a weak D call TRBD1 (5 bases). The CDR3 runs to 14 residues. Germline assignment: CDR1 KGHSH and CDR2 LQKENI. Trimming stripped 2 bases from V and 5 bases from J, with 12 bases between. The CDR3 DNA sequence: TGTGCCAGCTCACCAACCCCTGGGGGGACTGAAGCTTTCTTT. The encoded protein is CASSPTPGGTEAFF.

Written as DNA, the CDR3 is TGTGCCAGCACTCCGGGAGGTGACTATAATTCACCCCTCCACTTT. Amino acids: CASTPGGDYNSPLHF. The rearrangement links TRBV9 to TRBJ1-6; D remains unclear. CDR1 SGDLS and CDR2 YYNGEE come from the germline V gene. This CDR3 region has 15 residues. Deletions cut 6 bases from V and 3 bases from J, with 13 bases between.

This chain uses TRBV2 with TRBJ2-7, with a possible D match to TRBD2 (6 bases). Germline V gene lookup returns CDR1 SNHLY and CDR2 FYNNEI. The CDR3 is 15 amino acids. Trimming cost V 0 bases and J 3 bases, with 12 bases left between them. Written as DNA, the CDR3 is TGTGCCAGCAGTGAAGCAGGCCAGGGAGGCTACGAGCAGTACTTC. Its translation: CASSEAGQGGYEQYF.